This T cell receptor (beta chain) was captured in a study of T cell repertoires in cytomegalovirus infection. This CDR3 spans 16 amino acids. Germline CDR1 is SGDLS and CDR2 is YYNGEE. Trimming cost V 3 bases and J 5 bases, with 21 bases left between them. A remark on this clonotype: Antigen unknown.

MiXCR, run by TCRdb on the reads, gives a single entry per CDR3 protein. Of about 900,000 distinct CDR3 sequences in the sample, around 32% were seen once. Sequencing used cultured CD8+ T cells from PBMCs, obtained from culture after CMV antigen stimulation. This receptor was identified in a human donor in good health (CMV status not recorded). Some clones in this sample may be carry-over from other donors' samples. The rearrangement links TRBV9 to TRBJ2-7; tentatively, D is TRBD1 or TRBD2 (5 bases each). The CDR3: CASSAWGNRLTDEQYF. CDR3 DNA: TGTGCCAGCAGCGCCTGGGGGAACCGCCTAACCGACGAGCAGTACTTC.